Presented here are 5 T cell receptor beta chains from one specimen sequenced in a study of blood T cell repertoires in COVID-19. Some clones are missing from TCRdb's copy, which holds only in-frame ones; the method was immunoSEQ multiplex PCR. This table holds some 250,000 clones, more than 75% found once. Sequenced input: peripheral blood. These receptor sequences come from a woman aged 30 to 39 who had recovered from COVID-19.

The chain carries TRBV7-6 and TRBJ2-7; D is possibly TRBD1 (6 bases). The V gene's germline CDR1 is SGHVS and CDR2 FNYEAQ. CDR3 size: 14 residues. Trimming pared 1 base from V and 7 bases from J, leaving 14 bases between. The DNA of the CDR3 is TGTGCCAGCAGCTTAGGTGGGGGCCTGGGGGAGCAGTACTTC. As protein: CASSLGGGLGEQYF.

This clone was seen only once. The V call is TRBV3-1 (or the pseudogene TRBV3-2), the J call TRBJ2-5, with 9 bases aligning to TRBD2. This CDR3 has 16 residues. From germline, CDR1 is LGHDT and CDR2 YNNKEL (reference sequence). V dropped 2 bases and J dropped 1; count of bases not matched to a gene: 5. CDR3: CASSQPSGALQETQYF. As DNA, the CDR3 is TGTGCCAGCAGCCAACCTAGCGGGGCCCTCCAAGAGACCCAGTACTTC.

This chain uses TRBV25-1 with TRBJ2-7; maybe TRBD2 (6 bases). Germline CDR1 is MGHDK and CDR2 is SYGVNS. Trimming stripped 1 base from V and 0 bases from J, with 7 bases between. The CDR3 has 14 amino acids. As DNA, the CDR3 is TGTGCCAGCAGTGAATCCGGGAGCTCCTACGAGCAGTACTTC. It encodes CASSESGSSYEQYF.

V is TRBV11-2 and J is TRBJ1-2; D gene ambiguous. CDR3 length equals 16 residues. The V end was cut by 1 base, the J end by 0 bases, with 12 bases between. The germline V gene encodes CDR1 SGHAT and CDR2 FQNNGV. The CDR3 nucleotides are TGTGCCAGCAGCTTAGCGCTCCAGGCTCCTAACTATGGCTACACCTTC. Its translation: CASSLALQAPNYGYTF.

The chain employs TRBV2 and TRBJ2-2; 7 bases match TRBD1. Germline trimming cut 6 bases from V and 2 bases from J; bases unmatched to any gene: 6. Germline V CDR1 and CDR2: SNHLY, FYNNEI. The CDR3 sequence is 15 residues long. In DNA, the CDR3 is TGTGCCAGCAGGGCAGACAGGGTCAACACCGGGGAGCTGTTTTTT. It encodes CASRADRVNTGELFF.